The sample holds a few counts of the clone carrying this T cell receptor beta chain. This specimen belongs to a study of blood T cells in healthy people across ages. The CDR3 is made up of 15 amino acids. CDR1 is DFQATT and CDR2 is SNEGSKA in the germline V gene (reference sequence). The V and J ends lost 2 bases and 3 bases, in that order; junction bases with no gene match: 3. Using a J-beta primer mix together with a sample-barcoded 5' primer, a second PCR was run for roughly 6 to 12 cycles. MiXCR, run by TCRdb on the 5' RACE reads, gives a single entry per CDR3 protein. The table lists about 630,000 distinct CDR3 sequences, under 25% of them singletons.

This clonotype was sampled from an older man in good health. J is TRBJ2-3 and V is TRBV20-1, with 12 bases fitting TRBD2. The sequencing sample was made of blood. The CDR3 protein is CSARPSGRDTDTQYF. The CDR3 DNA reads as TGCAGTGCTAGACCTAGCGGGAGGGATACAGATACGCAGTATTTT.